The 7 T cell receptor beta chains presented below share a single source sample, sequenced in a study of blood T cell repertoires in COVID-19. Assay: immunoSEQ multiplex PCR; the TCRdb copy retains only in-frame clones and omits some. The sample shows around 320,000 clones, 70% to 90% of them seen only once. Sequences were obtained from peripheral blood. These receptors originate from a woman aged 25 to 39 who had recovered from COVID-19.

The chain employs TRBV9 and TRBJ1-2, with D perhaps TRBD1 (5 bases). Germline CDR1 SGDLS, CDR2 YYNGEE. The V and J ends lost 4 bases and 6 bases respectively, with 13 bases between them. The CDR3 is 13 amino acids. In DNA form, the CDR3 reads TGTGCCAGCAGCCCTTCCAGGGCAGATGGCTACACCTTC. Protein: CASSPSRADGYTF.

The gene calls are TRBV4-2 and TRBJ2-1; D is undetermined. This CDR3 has 15 residues. Germline-derived CDR1 and CDR2 are LGHNA and YNFKEQ. With 0 bases removed from V and 10 bases from J, the gap between germline ends came to 16 bases. The DNA of the CDR3 is TGTGCCAGCAGCCAAGATGTAACCGGTCCCCCCGAGCAGTTCTTC. Protein product: CASSQDVTGPPEQFF.

The chain carries TRBV4-3 and TRBJ1-2; TRBD1 matches 7 bases. Germline CDR1 and CDR2: LGHNA and YSLEER. V was pared by 4 bases and J by 2 bases, with 1 base of the junction left unmatched. The CDR3 spans 13 residues. The CDR3 region is CASSPGQNYGYTF. The CDR3 nucleotides are TGCGCCAGCAGCCCGGGACAGAACTATGGCTACACCTTC.

The rearrangement joins TRBV7-9 to TRBJ2-7, with TRBD1 as a possible D gene (5 bases). The germline V gene encodes CDR1 SEHNR and CDR2 FQNEAQ (reference sequence). Trimming left V 0 bases short and J 7 bases short, with 13 bases between. The CDR3 consists of 14 residues. The CDR3 region has the DNA TGTGCCAGCAGCTTAGCAGGGCCAAAGGGGGAGCAGTACTTC. This gives the protein CASSLAGPKGEQYF.

The chain has TRBV7-9 and TRBJ1-1; 10 bases fit TRBD1. The V segment lost 5 bases and the J segment 7 bases; nucleotides outside the gene matches: 13. Germline V gene lookup returns CDR1 SEHNR and CDR2 FQNEAQ (reference sequence). This CDR3 comprises 16 residues. The CDR3 region is CASSSRDRGPWDEAFF. Here the CDR3 DNA reads TGTGCCAGCAGCAGCCGGGACAGGGGTCCTTGGGATGAAGCTTTCTTT.

V and J are TRBV3-1 (or the pseudogene TRBV3-2) and TRBJ1-2, with TRBD1 identical over 7 bases. The V and J ends lost 4 bases and 6 bases, in that order; junction bases with no gene match: 8. This CDR3 region has 14 residues. Germline values: CDR1 LGHDT, CDR2 YNNKEL (reference sequence). The CDR3 is CASSPGATGHGYTF. The CDR3 region has the DNA TGTGCCAGCAGCCCAGGGGCGACAGGGCATGGCTACACCTTC.

This chain uses TRBV5-4 with TRBJ2-2; 10 bases fit TRBD1. The germline V gene encodes CDR1 SGHNT and CDR2 YYREEE (reference sequence). The CDR3 runs to 15 residues. V lost 4 bases, J lost 3 bases, and 3 bases stayed unmatched. The CDR3 spells CASSLGQGHTGELFF. The CDR3 nucleotides read TGTGCCAGCAGCCTGGGACAGGGGCACACCGGGGAGCTGTTTTTT.